Reported below is one T cell receptor beta chain. Authors' analysis steps: Reference gene primers were amplified, and this amplification served to estimate nucleated cell counts. Generated by immunoSEQ multiplex PCR, the TCRdb table keeps only in-frame clones and is missing some. The V and J calls and clone size were taken over from that table, and D and trimming were inferred from the DNA. The profile shows 150,000 to 200,000 clones, 79% of them singletons. The data stem from a study of blood T cell repertoires in COVID-19. The J segment lost 7 bases and the V segment lost 5 bases, leaving 6 bases of the junction unmatched. CDR3 length: 15 amino acids. Germline CDR1 and CDR2: LNHDA and SQIVND (reference sequence).

The origin of this receptor is a man aged 55 to 70 with active or convalescent COVID-19. Sequencing input: peripheral blood. The chain joins TRBV19 to TRBJ2-2; 11 bases agree with TRBD2. CDR3 residues: CASSPGLAESGELFF. CDR3 in DNA: TGTGCCAGTAGTCCGGGACTAGCGGAGAGCGGGGAGCTGTTTTTT.